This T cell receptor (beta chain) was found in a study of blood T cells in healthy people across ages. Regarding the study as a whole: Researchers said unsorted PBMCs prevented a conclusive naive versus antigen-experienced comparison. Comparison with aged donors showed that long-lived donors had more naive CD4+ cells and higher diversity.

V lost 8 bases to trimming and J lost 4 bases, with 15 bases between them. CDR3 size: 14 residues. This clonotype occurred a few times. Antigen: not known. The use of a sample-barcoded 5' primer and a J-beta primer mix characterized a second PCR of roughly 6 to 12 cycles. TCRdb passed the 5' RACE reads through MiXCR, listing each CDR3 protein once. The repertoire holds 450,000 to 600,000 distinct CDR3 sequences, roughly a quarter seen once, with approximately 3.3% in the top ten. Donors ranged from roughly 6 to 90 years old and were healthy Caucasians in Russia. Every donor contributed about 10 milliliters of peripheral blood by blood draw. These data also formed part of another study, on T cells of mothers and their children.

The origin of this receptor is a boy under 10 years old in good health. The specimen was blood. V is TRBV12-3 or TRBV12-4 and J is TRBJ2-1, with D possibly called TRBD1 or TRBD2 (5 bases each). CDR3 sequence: CASDGTPQYNEQFF. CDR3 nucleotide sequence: TGTGCCAGCGACGGGACGCCCCAATACAATGAGCAGTTCTTC.